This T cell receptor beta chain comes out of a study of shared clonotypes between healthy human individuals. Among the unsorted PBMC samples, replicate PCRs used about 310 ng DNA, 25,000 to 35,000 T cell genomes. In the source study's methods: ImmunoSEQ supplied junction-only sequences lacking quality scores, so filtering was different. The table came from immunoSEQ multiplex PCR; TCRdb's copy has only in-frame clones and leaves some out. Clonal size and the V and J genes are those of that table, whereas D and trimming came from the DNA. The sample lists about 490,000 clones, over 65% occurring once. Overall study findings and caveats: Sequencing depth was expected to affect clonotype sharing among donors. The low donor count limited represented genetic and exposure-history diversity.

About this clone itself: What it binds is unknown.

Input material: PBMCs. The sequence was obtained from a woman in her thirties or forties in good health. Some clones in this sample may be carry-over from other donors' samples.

CDR3 nucleotides: TGCGCCAGCAGCTCTGACAGGACGAACACTGAAGCTTTCTTT. Protein: CASSSDRTNTEAFF. V and J are TRBV5-1 and TRBJ1-1; a weak D match, TRBD1 (6 bases). From germline, CDR1 is SGHRS and CDR2 YFSETQ. Trimming cost V 3 bases and J 1 base, with 10 bases left between them. There are 14 residues in the CDR3.